A selection of T cell receptor beta chains follows, all from one sample in a study of long-term antiretroviral therapy in people with HIV. The data were produced by immunoSEQ multiplex PCR, yet TCRdb's version contains in-frame clones alone and is incomplete. This table holds 9,000 to 15,000 clones, around 77% found once. The material was unsorted PBMCs, obtained 0.8 years before starting antiretroviral therapy. The receptors come from a woman aged 40 to 49 with HIV. CDR3s include the opening cysteine and the closing phenylalanine or tryptophan. Each record gives: clone size, V gene, J gene, D gene, CDR3 length, CDR3 DNA, CDR3 protein. The D gene is left open where the match is weak. A row's size may be missing; if present it is once, few, many or a size class.

clone_size: .
v_call: TRBV5-4
j_call: TRBJ2-7
d_call: TRBD2
cdr3_length: 19
cdr3_nt: TGTGCCAGCAGCTCCCTCCCCCCGCTAGCGGGAGATCAGGGGGTGGGACAGTACTTC
cdr3_aa: CASSSLPPLAGDQGVGQYF

clone_size: .
v_call: TRBV7-2
j_call: TRBJ2-1
d_call: TRBD2
cdr3_length: 18
cdr3_nt: TGTGCCAGCAGCTTCCGACTAGCGGGAGACCCAGAATACAATGAGCAGTTCTTC
cdr3_aa: CASSFRLAGDPEYNEQFF

clone_size: .
v_call: TRBV19
j_call: TRBJ2-1
d_call: TRBD2
cdr3_length: 16
cdr3_nt: TGTGCCAGTAGTTCCCCAGCTAGCGGGAGGCTCAATGAGCAGTTCTTC
cdr3_aa: CASSSPASGRLNEQFF

clone_size: .
v_call: TRBV9
j_call: TRBJ2-5
d_call: TRBD2
cdr3_length: 14
cdr3_nt: TGTGCCAGCAGCACTAGCGGGGTCCAAGAGACCCAGTACTTC
cdr3_aa: CASSTSGVQETQYF

clone_size: .
v_call: TRBV7-2
j_call: TRBJ2-1
d_call: TRBD2
cdr3_length: 16
cdr3_nt: TGTGCCAGCAGCTTAGTAGCGGGACGCCAAGGGGGTGAGCAGTTCTTC
cdr3_aa: CASSLVAGRQGGEQFF

clone_size: .
v_call: TRBV4-1
j_call: TRBJ1-2
d_call: .
cdr3_length: 15
cdr3_nt: TGCGCCAGCAGCCAAGGGACGGGGGTTAACTATGGCTACACCTTC
cdr3_aa: CASSQGTGVNYGYTF

clone_size: once
v_call: TRBV18
j_call: TRBJ2-7
d_call: .
cdr3_length: 16
cdr3_nt: TGTGCCAGCTCACCAGAGGGACCTATGGGCTTCTACGAGCAGTACTTC
cdr3_aa: CASSPEGPMGFYEQYF

clone_size: .
v_call: TRBV10-1
j_call: TRBJ1-1
d_call: .
cdr3_length: 14
cdr3_nt: TGCGCCAGCAGTGAGTCGGGGGTCGGCACTGAAGCTTTCTTT
cdr3_aa: CASSESGVGTEAFF

clone_size: .
v_call: TRBV6-5
j_call: TRBJ2-7
d_call: TRBD1
cdr3_length: 16
cdr3_nt: TGTGCCAGCAGTTACCAGGGACAGGGTCTGTGGTACGAGCAGTACTTC
cdr3_aa: CASSYQGQGLWYEQYF

clone_size: .
v_call: TRBV5-1
j_call: TRBJ1-3
d_call: TRBD1
cdr3_length: 17
cdr3_nt: TGCGCCAGCAGCCCAGGGACAGGGGGCCATTCTGGAAACACCATATATTTT
cdr3_aa: CASSPGTGGHSGNTIYF

clone_size: once
v_call: TRBV27
j_call: TRBJ1-1
d_call: .
cdr3_length: 13
cdr3_nt: TGTGCCAGCGGACTCTTCAAGGGCACTGAAGCTTTCTTT
cdr3_aa: CASGLFKGTEAFF

clone_size: .
v_call: TRBV7-2
j_call: TRBJ2-7
d_call: .
cdr3_length: 16
cdr3_nt: TGTGCCAGCAGCCCCGAGGGAGCACTCCTCTCCTACGAGCAGTACTTC
cdr3_aa: CASSPEGALLSYEQYF

clone_size: .
v_call: TRBV6-6
j_call: TRBJ2-5
d_call: TRBD1
cdr3_length: 15
cdr3_nt: TGTGCCAGCAGTTTTGGACAGGGCCTGGCGGAGACCCAGTACTTC
cdr3_aa: CASSFGQGLAETQYF

clone_size: .
v_call: TRBV5-6
j_call: TRBJ2-1
d_call: .
cdr3_length: 14
cdr3_nt: TGTGCCAGCAGTGGGGGGATTTCCTACAATGAGCAGTTCTTC
cdr3_aa: CASSGGISYNEQFF

clone_size: .
v_call: TRBV7-2
j_call: TRBJ2-7
d_call: .
cdr3_length: 14
cdr3_nt: TGTGCCAGCAGCTTTCCCGCTCAACCCTTCGAGCAGTACTTC
cdr3_aa: CASSFPAQPFEQYF

clone_size: .
v_call: TRBV7-9
j_call: TRBJ2-1
d_call: TRBD2
cdr3_length: 18
cdr3_nt: TGTGCCAGCAGCGTAACCGGGACTAGCGGGTCAGTGCACAATGAGCAGTTCTTC
cdr3_aa: CASSVTGTSGSVHNEQFF

clone_size: .
v_call: TRBV7-9
j_call: TRBJ1-2
d_call: TRBD1
cdr3_length: 15
cdr3_nt: TGTGCCAGCAGCTCTATTCCCGGGACAGAGTATGGCTACACCTTC
cdr3_aa: CASSSIPGTEYGYTF

clone_size: .
v_call: TRBV9
j_call: TRBJ2-3
d_call: TRBD2
cdr3_length: 16
cdr3_nt: TGTGCCAGCAGCGATCGGGGGGGGACTTTAACAGATACGCAGTATTTT
cdr3_aa: CASSDRGGTLTDTQYF

clone_size: .
v_call: TRBV5-1
j_call: TRBJ2-7
d_call: .
cdr3_length: 22
cdr3_nt: TGCGCCAGCCCCCCGGACAGGGGGTCCAATTTTCGCTTAGCGGGAGGGTGGGGCGAGCAGTACTTC
cdr3_aa: CASPPDRGSNFRLAGGWGEQYF

clone_size: .
v_call: TRBV9
j_call: TRBJ2-1
d_call: .
cdr3_length: 16
cdr3_nt: TGTGCCAGCAGCGTAGATGGCGGGATCACCTACAATGAGCAGTTCTTC
cdr3_aa: CASSVDGGITYNEQFF

clone_size: .
v_call: TRBV10-3
j_call: TRBJ2-1
d_call: .
cdr3_length: 16
cdr3_nt: TGTGCCATCAGTGAGTCCCAAGCAGACCTCTACAATGAGCAGTTCTTC
cdr3_aa: CAISESQADLYNEQFF

clone_size: .
v_call: TRBV7-6
j_call: TRBJ2-5
d_call: .
cdr3_length: 13
cdr3_nt: TGTGCCAGCAGACCTTCAGGACAAGAGACCCAGTACTTC
cdr3_aa: CASRPSGQETQYF

clone_size: .
v_call: TRBV6-6
j_call: TRBJ2-7
d_call: .
cdr3_length: 14
cdr3_nt: TGTGCCAGCACCCTTAGCGGTAGCTCCTACGAGCAGTACTTC
cdr3_aa: CASTLSGSSYEQYF

clone_size: .
v_call: TRBV4-1
j_call: TRBJ2-3
d_call: TRBD2
cdr3_length: 14
cdr3_nt: TGCGCCAGCAGCCACGGGAGGAGCACAGATACGCAGTATTTT
cdr3_aa: CASSHGRSTDTQYF

clone_size: .
v_call: TRBV7-6
j_call: TRBJ1-5
d_call: .
cdr3_length: 15
cdr3_nt: TGTGCCAGCAGCTTAACGCGCGGAGTCGATCAGCCCCAGCATTTT
cdr3_aa: CASSLTRGVDQPQHF

clone_size: once
v_call: TRBV5-4
j_call: TRBJ1-4
d_call: TRBD1
cdr3_length: 14
cdr3_nt: TGTGCCAGCAGCCAGGGACAGGGCTTTGAAAAACTGTTTTTT
cdr3_aa: CASSQGQGFEKLFF

clone_size: few
v_call: TRBV7-9
j_call: TRBJ2-7
d_call: .
cdr3_length: 15
cdr3_nt: TGTGCCAGCAGCCATGGGCAGGGAGTATCCTACGAGCAGTACTTC
cdr3_aa: CASSHGQGVSYEQYF

clone_size: .
v_call: TRBV27
j_call: TRBJ2-5
d_call: TRBD2
cdr3_length: 14
cdr3_nt: TGTGCCAGTTCCATAGCGGGAGGGCCCGAGACCCAGTACTTC
cdr3_aa: CASSIAGGPETQYF

clone_size: .
v_call: TRBV9
j_call: TRBJ2-7
d_call: TRBD1
cdr3_length: 14
cdr3_nt: TGTGCCAGCAGTGACCAGGGGGCGCCTTACGAGCAGTACTTC
cdr3_aa: CASSDQGAPYEQYF

clone_size: .
v_call: TRBV5-4
j_call: TRBJ2-5
d_call: .
cdr3_length: 11
cdr3_nt: TGTGCCAGCAGCTCACAAGAGACCCAGTACTTC
cdr3_aa: CASSSQETQYF

clone_size: .
v_call: TRBV30
j_call: TRBJ2-1
d_call: .
cdr3_length: 13
cdr3_nt: TGTGCCTGGAGTCCAGCTATCGTAGGCGAGCAGTTCTTC
cdr3_aa: CAWSPAIVGEQFF

clone_size: few
v_call: TRBV4-2
j_call: TRBJ1-1
d_call: .
cdr3_length: 14
cdr3_nt: TGTGCCAGCAGCCAAAGGGACTTTAACACTGAAGCTTTCTTT
cdr3_aa: CASSQRDFNTEAFF

clone_size: .
v_call: TRBV4-2
j_call: TRBJ2-2
d_call: TRBD2
cdr3_length: 16
cdr3_nt: TGTGCCAGCAGCCAAGATCGCGGGAGCCATACCGGGGAGCTGTTTTTT
cdr3_aa: CASSQDRGSHTGELFF

clone_size: .
v_call: TRBV5-1
j_call: TRBJ2-3
d_call: TRBD2
cdr3_length: 15
cdr3_nt: TGCGCCAGCAGCTTGGCGGGGGGGAGCACAGATACGCAGTATTTT
cdr3_aa: CASSLAGGSTDTQYF

clone_size: .
v_call: TRBV5-4
j_call: TRBJ1-1
d_call: .
cdr3_length: 12
cdr3_nt: TGTGCCAGCGAGACGGGGAATACTGAAGCTTTCTTT
cdr3_aa: CASETGNTEAFF

clone_size: .
v_call: TRBV28
j_call: TRBJ2-1
d_call: TRBD1
cdr3_length: 14
cdr3_nt: TGTGCCAGCAGTTGGACAGGGACTTACGATGAGCAGTTCTTC
cdr3_aa: CASSWTGTYDEQFF

clone_size: .
v_call: TRBV11-2
j_call: TRBJ2-3
d_call: .
cdr3_length: 16
cdr3_nt: TGTGCCAGCAGCTTAGCCTCACCTAAGGACTCAGATACGCAGTATTTT
cdr3_aa: CASSLASPKDSDTQYF

clone_size: once
v_call: TRBV11-1
j_call: TRBJ2-7
d_call: .
cdr3_length: 14
cdr3_nt: TGTGCCAGCAGCTTAGTTTGGGCAGCCTACGAGCAGTACTTC
cdr3_aa: CASSLVWAAYEQYF

clone_size: .
v_call: TRBV27
j_call: TRBJ2-2
d_call: TRBD2
cdr3_length: 17
cdr3_nt: TGTGCCAGCAGTTTATGGCTAGCGGGACCGCTGTCCGGGGAGCTGTTTTTT
cdr3_aa: CASSLWLAGPLSGELFF

clone_size: .
v_call: TRBV7-9
j_call: TRBJ2-1
d_call: .
cdr3_length: 16
cdr3_nt: TGTGCCAGCAGCTTAGCGGTGAAGGGCGGGCGCAATGAGCAGTTCTTC
cdr3_aa: CASSLAVKGGRNEQFF

clone_size: .
v_call: TRBV10-3
j_call: TRBJ2-3
d_call: .
cdr3_length: 14
cdr3_nt: TGTGCCATCAGTAAGGGGGCGGGGAGAGATACGCAGTATTTT
cdr3_aa: CAISKGAGRDTQYF

clone_size: .
v_call: TRBV4-3
j_call: TRBJ1-2
d_call: .
cdr3_length: 16
cdr3_nt: TGCGCCAGCAGCCAAGATAGGACGGGGCCTTACTATGGCTACACCTTC
cdr3_aa: CASSQDRTGPYYGYTF

clone_size: .
v_call: TRBV6-5
j_call: TRBJ2-4
d_call: .
cdr3_length: 14
cdr3_nt: TGTGCCAGCAGTACCGGGGCGGCCAAAAACATTCAGTACTTC
cdr3_aa: CASSTGAAKNIQYF

clone_size: .
v_call: TRBV6-5
j_call: TRBJ1-1
d_call: .
cdr3_length: 15
cdr3_nt: TGTGCCAGCAGTTACTCGTGGAACAGCAACACTGAAGCTTTCTTT
cdr3_aa: CASSYSWNSNTEAFF

clone_size: once
v_call: TRBV9
j_call: TRBJ2-2
d_call: .
cdr3_length: 14
cdr3_nt: TGTGCCAGCAGCGTTTCGGGTGGCACCGGGGAGCTGTTTTTT
cdr3_aa: CASSVSGGTGELFF

clone_size: .
v_call: TRBV19
j_call: TRBJ1-1
d_call: .
cdr3_length: 14
cdr3_nt: TGTGCCAGTAGGCGGATCAGTATAAGGACTGAAGCTTTCTTT
cdr3_aa: CASRRISIRTEAFF

clone_size: .
v_call: TRBV4-2
j_call: TRBJ2-7
d_call: TRBD1
cdr3_length: 16
cdr3_nt: TGTGCCAGCAGCCATTGGGGCGACAGGGGGCAAGACGAGCAGTACTTC
cdr3_aa: CASSHWGDRGQDEQYF

clone_size: .
v_call: TRBV4-1
j_call: TRBJ2-1
d_call: .
cdr3_length: 19
cdr3_nt: TGCGCCAGCAGCCAAGATAACCCGGGACATTCATGGACAAACAATGAGCAGTTCTTC
cdr3_aa: CASSQDNPGHSWTNNEQFF

clone_size: .
v_call: TRBV4-1
j_call: TRBJ2-7
d_call: .
cdr3_length: 15
cdr3_nt: TGCGCCAGCAGCCAGGCAGGGGGGGGGTCGTACGAGCAGTACTTC
cdr3_aa: CASSQAGGGSYEQYF

clone_size: .
v_call: TRBV6-5
j_call: TRBJ1-5
d_call: TRBD1
cdr3_length: 15
cdr3_nt: TGTGCCAGCAGTTACTCACAGGGGGGGCATCAGCCCCAGCATTTT
cdr3_aa: CASSYSQGGHQPQHF

clone_size: few
v_call: TRBV28
j_call: TRBJ1-5
d_call: .
cdr3_length: 15
cdr3_nt: TGTGCCAGCAGTGGAAACACCGATAGCAATCAGCCCCAGCATTTT
cdr3_aa: CASSGNTDSNQPQHF

clone_size: .
v_call: TRBV2
j_call: TRBJ1-2
d_call: TRBD1
cdr3_length: 12
cdr3_nt: TGTGCCAGCAGTCACAGGGGGCAAGGCTACACCTTC
cdr3_aa: CASSHRGQGYTF

clone_size: once
v_call: TRBV19
j_call: TRBJ1-5
d_call: .
cdr3_length: 13
cdr3_nt: TGTGCCAGTAGTCAGGGTTTGAGTCAGCCCCAGCATTTT
cdr3_aa: CASSQGLSQPQHF